The next 23 T cell receptor beta chains were all read from a single sample in a study of T cell changes during pregnancy in multiple sclerosis. Generated by immunoSEQ multiplex PCR, the TCRdb table keeps only in-frame clones and is missing some. Among fewer than 85,000 clones listed, about 95% were seen once. This specimen consisted of peripheral blood, obtained in the third trimester of pregnancy. The receptors shown here come from a female donor with multiple sclerosis, enrolled in a pregnancy study.

The chain links TRBV5-1 to TRBJ2-2; TRBD2 is a possible D gene (6 bases). With 3 bases removed from V and 3 bases from J, the gap between germline ends came to 9 bases. Germline CDR1 and CDR2: SGHRS and YFSETQ. CDR3 length: 14 residues. Here the CDR3 DNA reads TGCGCCAGCAGCTGGGACTCTCACACCGGGGAGCTGTTTTTT. As protein: CASSWDSHTGELFF.

This chain joins TRBV5-4 and TRBJ2-2; a weak D match, TRBD1 (5 bases). Between the trimmed V and J ends, which lost 3 bases and 4 bases, there was a span of 10 bases. The CDR3 totals 14 residues. Germline values: CDR1 SGHNT, CDR2 YYREEE (reference sequence). CDR3 amino acids: CASSSDRITGELFF. CDR3 DNA sequence: TGTGCCAGCAGCTCCGACAGAATCACCGGGGAGCTGTTTTTT.

V usage is TRBV4-1 and J usage is TRBJ1-1, with D tentatively TRBD1 (6 bases). In germline, CDR1 is MGHRA, CDR2 YSYEKL. This CDR3 is 14 amino acids long. Trimming removed 1 base from V and 1 base from J, with 7 bases in between. This CDR3 is CASSQAQGNTEAFF. CDR3 coding DNA: TGCGCCAGCAGCCAAGCACAGGGGAACACTGAAGCTTTCTTT.

The rearrangement joins TRBV6-5 to TRBJ2-2; possible D gene TRBD1, 6 bases. The CDR3 is 15 residues long. The V and J ends lost 0 bases and 6 bases respectively, with 11 bases between them. In germline, CDR1 is MNHEY, CDR2 SVGAGI. The CDR3: CASSYSNEGAGELFF. The CDR3 bases are TGTGCCAGCAGTTACTCGAACGAGGGGGCCGGGGAGCTGTTTTTT.

The V call is TRBV27, the J call TRBJ1-2; D unclear. CDR3 size: 13 residues. The germline gives CDR1 MNHEY, CDR2 SMNVEV (reference sequence). The germline V and J ends were trimmed by 8 bases and 6 bases, with 16 bases remaining between them. The CDR3 nucleotides read TGTGCCAGCTCCCCCGGTTTCGTGGATGGCTACACCTTC. It yields the protein CASSPGFVDGYTF.

The chain recombines TRBV5-4 with TRBJ2-1; TRBD2 is a possible D gene (6 bases). The germline V and J ends were trimmed by 6 bases and 10 bases, with 17 bases remaining between them. The V gene's germline CDR1 is SGHNT and CDR2 YYREEE (reference sequence). The CDR3 extends over 13 amino acids. The CDR3 loop reads CASKSSLSGEQFF. The CDR3 DNA follows: TGTGCCAGCAAATCTTCCCTGAGCGGGGAGCAGTTCTTC.

J is TRBJ2-7 and V is TRBV2, with D possibly being TRBD1 (5 bases). V lost 4 bases, J lost 4 bases, and 11 bases lay in between. Germline CDR1 and CDR2: SNHLY and FYNNEI. CDR3 length equals 13 residues. CDR3 region: CASSARVLYEQYF. The CDR3 region has the DNA TGTGCCAGCAGTGCCAGGGTTTTATACGAGCAGTACTTC. Complete variable domain (other parts from reference TRBV2 and TRBJ2-7): EPEVTQTPSHQVTQMGQEVILRCVPISNHLYFYWYRQILGQKVEFLVSFYNNEISEKSEIFDDQFSVERPDGSNFTLKIRSTKLEDSAMYFCASSARVLYEQYFGPGTRLTVT.

The chain joins TRBV7-2 to TRBJ1-2; the match to TRBD1 covers 8 bases. V lost 5 bases, J lost 3 bases, and 5 bases stayed unmatched. Per the germline V gene, CDR1 is SGHTA and CDR2 is FQGNSA. The CDR3 loop spans 14 amino acids. The CDR3 loop reads CASSPGGQYYGYTF. CDR3 DNA: TGTGCCAGCAGCCCAGGGGGCCAATACTATGGCTACACCTTC.

This chain joins TRBV6-5 and TRBJ1-1; D possibly corresponds to TRBD1 (5 bases). Germline V lookup: CDR1 MNHEY, CDR2 SVGAGI. This CDR3 is 13 amino acids long. Trimming left V 6 bases short and J 4 bases short, with 12 bases between. The CDR3 DNA reads as TGTGCCAGCAGCATCACAGGTCCCACTGAAGCTTTCTTT. It encodes CASSITGPTEAFF.

The chain recombines TRBV7-8 with TRBJ1-2, with D maybe TRBD1 (5 bases). V was clipped by 5 bases and J by 5 bases, with 24 bases between them. Per germline, CDR1 SGHVS and CDR2 FQNEAQ. The CDR3 is made up of 17 amino acids. The DNA for the CDR3 is TGTGCCAGCAGCCCGGGGCGGGGGAGCTCTCTTGGGTATGGCTACACCTTC. Protein sequence: CASSPGRGSSLGYGYTF.

The CDR3 here is CASSVDRQGEAFF. The CDR3 nucleotides are TGTGCCAGCAGCGTAGACAGGCAGGGTGAAGCTTTCTTT. The chain is built from TRBV9 and TRBJ1-1, with a tentative D call TRBD1 (5 bases). Trimming left V 0 bases short and J 7 bases short, with 10 bases between. CDR1 and CDR2 (germline): SGDLS, YYNGEE. The CDR3 extends over 13 amino acids.

This rearrangement joins TRBV19 to TRBJ2-5, with 9 bases identical to TRBD2. J was trimmed by 2 bases and V by 3 bases; bases with no gene match: 4. This CDR3 contains 15 residues. Germline V CDR1 and CDR2: LNHDA, SQIVND (reference sequence). CDR3 in amino acids: CASSIGGGVQETQYF. The CDR3 DNA sequence: TGTGCCAGTAGTATCGGCGGGGGGGTACAAGAGACCCAGTACTTC.

The chain couples TRBV2 to TRBJ2-3; perhaps TRBD1 as D (5 bases). Germline CDR1 SNHLY, CDR2 FYNNEI. The CDR3 runs 14 residues. The CDR3 nucleotides are TGTGCAGCAAAGGGCAGGGCCTACACAGATACGCAGTATTTT. Protein product: CAAKGRAYTDTQYF.

This chain connects TRBV5-1 to TRBJ1-5, with 8 positions matching TRBD1. With V trimmed by 4 bases and J by 2 bases, 11 bases remained unmatched. Germline-derived CDR1 and CDR2 are SGHRS and YFSETQ. This CDR3 region has 17 residues. DNA for the CDR3: TGCGCCAGCAGCCTAGGGCCCACAGGGGGGGGCAATCAGCCCCAGCATTTT. Its translation is CASSLGPTGGGNQPQHF. Based on the CDR3 plus reference TRBV5-1 and TRBJ1-5, the full variable domain is KAGVTQTPRYLIKTRGQQVTLSCSPISGHRSVSWYQQTPGQGLQFLFEYFSETQRNKGNFPGRFSGRQFSNSRSEMNVSTLELGDSALYLCASSLGPTGGGNQPQHFGDGTRLSIL.

The chain employs TRBV25-1 and TRBJ1-4; D not resolved. V lost 7 bases and J 8 bases, leaving 17 bases between the germline ends. CDR3 length: 14 residues. The germline V gene encodes CDR1 MGHDK and CDR2 SYGVNS. The CDR3: CASNYGEGGEKLFF. Written as DNA, the CDR3 is TGTGCCAGCAACTACGGGGAAGGAGGGGAAAAACTGTTTTTT.

This clone has a single count. This chain connects TRBV25-1 to TRBJ1-3; D gene unclear. The germline V gene has CDR1 MGHDK and CDR2 SYGVNS. The CDR3 sequence is 15 residues long. V was cut by 1 base and J by 9 bases, with 16 bases left in between. Here the CDR3 reads CASSESVGRVSTIYF. CDR3 nucleotides: TGTGCCAGCAGTGAATCGGTAGGGCGGGTCTCCACCATATATTTT.

V gene TRBV12-5 combines with J gene TRBJ2-1, with 10 bases that match TRBD2. The CDR3 has 18 amino acids. CDR1 and CDR2 from the germline V gene are LGHNT and FRNRAP. V was pared by 0 bases and J by 6 bases, with 11 bases of the junction left unmatched. The CDR3 loop reads CASGLVPGTSADFNEQFF. In nucleotides, the CDR3 is TGTGCTAGTGGTTTGGTACCGGGGACTAGCGCCGACTTCAATGAGCAGTTCTTC.

The chain couples TRBV18 to TRBJ2-3; 8 bases align to TRBD2. The V and J ends lost 8 bases and 6 bases, in that order; junction bases with no gene match: 13. The V gene's germline CDR1 is KGHSH and CDR2 LQKENI. This CDR3 contains 15 residues. This chain's CDR3 is CASVLQRGSGDTQYF. CDR3 bases: TGTGCCAGCGTTCTACAGCGGGGGAGTGGGGATACGCAGTATTTT. Complete variable domain (other parts from reference TRBV18 and TRBJ2-3): NAGVMQNPRHLVRRRGQEARLRCSPMKGHSHVYWYRQLPEEGLKFMVYLQKENIIDESGMPKERFSAEFPKEGPSILRIQQVVRGDSAAYFCASVLQRGSGDTQYFGPGTRLTVL.

The chain uses TRBV6-5 and TRBJ1-1; perhaps TRBD1 as D (6 bases). The germline V gene has CDR1 MNHEY and CDR2 SVGAGI. The ends were cut back, 2 bases at V and 4 bases at J, with 11 bases in the middle. CDR3 length: 14 amino acids. The CDR3 loop is CASSYGGAGTEAFF. CDR3 nucleotides: TGTGCCAGCAGTTACGGGGGCGCAGGCACTGAAGCTTTCTTT.

The rearrangement uses TRBV21-1 and TRBJ2-7; the D segment call TRBD2 is taken from the table without a DNA check. TRBV21-1 is classified as a pseudogene. The CDR3 totals 15 residues. Here the CDR3 reads CASSKVWREFYEQYF. Here the CDR3 DNA reads TGTGCCAGCAGCAAAGTGTGGCGGGAGTTCTACGAGCAGTACTTC.

The rearrangement joins TRBV7-3 to TRBJ2-7; 9 positions agree with TRBD1. Germline V gene data show CDR1 as SGHTA and CDR2 as FQGTGA. This CDR3 region has 14 residues. J gave up 5 bases and V 5 bases, and 7 bases lay outside the gene matches. The CDR3: CASSPGQGINEQYF. In nucleotides, the CDR3 is TGTGCCAGCAGCCCAGGACAGGGGATAAACGAGCAGTACTTC.

Here the CDR3 reads CASSQVPAANEKLFF. CDR3 in DNA: TGCGCCAGCAGCCAAGTGCCTGCAGCTAATGAAAAACTGTTTTTT. V is TRBV4-1 and J is TRBJ1-4; D is unclear. This CDR3 region has 15 residues. CDR1 MGHRA and CDR2 YSYEKL come from the germline V gene. Trimming took off 1 base at V and 3 bases at J, with 9 bases between the two ends.

The chain is built from TRBV9 and TRBJ2-2; 8 nucleotides line up with TRBD2. Trimming took 3 bases from V and 4 from J; bases not matched to a gene: 8. The CDR3 has 16 amino acids. The germline V gene has CDR1 SGDLS and CDR2 YYNGEE. CDR3 amino acids: CASSGPGGGLTGELFF. DNA of the CDR3: TGTGCCAGCAGCGGTCCCGGGGGGGGCCTCACCGGGGAGCTGTTTTTT.